The entry that follows covers one T cell receptor (beta chain) sequence. The antigen remains unidentified. Being one base from a much bigger clone, this may be a read error. Per-sample yields of isolated PBMCs were at least 6 million. The sample is drawn from a study of blood T cells in healthy people across ages. On the study more broadly: About one barcoded TCR beta cDNA was captured per two T cells.

A second PCR of about 6 to 12 cycles used a sample-barcoded 5' primer and a J-beta primer mix. TCRdb processed the 5' RACE reads anew with MiXCR; each CDR3 protein has one entry. Among more than 750,000 distinct CDR3 sequences listed, about 27% were seen once. The CDR3 is made up of 13 amino acids. The ends lost 2 bases at V and 10 bases at J; junction bases unmatched: 0. CDR1 and CDR2 (germline): MNHEY, SVGAGI. Study outcomes and limitations: Naive and antigen-experienced cells could not be conclusively compared, given unsorted PBMCs.

These data were also filed under a second study, of T cells of mothers and their children. That paper states: Per 15 ul, 1.5 ug of RNA was used, with all extracted RNA going into cDNA synthesis.

V is TRBV6-5 and J is TRBJ2-1; 12 bases map to TRBD1. The specimen was blood. The receptor comes from a woman aged 40 to 50 in good health. The CDR3 DNA reads TGTGCCAGCAGTTACGGGACAGGGGGCGAGCAGTTCTTC. It specifies CASSYGTGGEQFF.